This TCR beta chain comes out of a study of blood T cell repertoires in COVID-19. Overall study context: Material from acute and convalescent COVID-19 was sourced from the United States, Italy and Spain. Nucleic acid was either cDNA or gDNA, and it came from T cells, B-cell-depleted T cells, or PBMCs.

Germline CDR1 SNHLY, CDR2 FYNNEI. This CDR3 contains 16 residues. V was pared by 2 bases and J by 5 bases, with 7 bases of the junction left unmatched. In the original processing: Counts of nucleated cells, estimated from reference gene primer amplification, were obtained. Measured with immunoSEQ multiplex PCR; TCRdb has only the in-frame clones, and not every one. That table is the source of V, J and clone size, and D and trimming were worked out from the DNA. The table shows about 160,000 clones, with 70% to 85% occurring only once. This receptor was taken from a woman over 75 with acute or convalescent COVID-19. The genes are TRBV2 and TRBJ1-3, with 9 bases matching TRBD1. The sample taken for sequencing was peripheral blood. The CDR3 DNA follows: TGTGCCAGCAGTGAATATCAACAGGGGGCTAGAAACACCATATATTTT. Translating it yields CASSEYQQGARNTIYF. Together with reference TRBV2 and TRBJ1-3, the CDR3 gives the full variable domain: EPEVTQTPSHQVTQMGQEVILRCVPISNHLYFYWYRQILGQKVEFLVSFYNNEISEKSEIFDDQFSVERPDGSNFTLKIRSTKLEDSAMYFCASSEYQQGARNTIYFGEGSWLTVV.